This T cell receptor beta chain was documented in a study of T cell changes during pregnancy in multiple sclerosis. Assay used: immunoSEQ multiplex PCR; TCRdb lists only in-frame clones, some missing. The sample includes about 38,000 clones, about nine tenths seen only once; the top ten take under 6.5%. V was cut by 3 bases and J by 4 bases, with 10 bases left in between. Germline V gene data show CDR1 as SGHAT and CDR2 as FQNNGV. This CDR3 spans 13 amino acids. The sequence came from a female donor with multiple sclerosis, enrolled in a pregnancy study. Sequencing was performed on CD8+ T cells from peripheral blood mononuclear cells, taken in the second trimester of pregnancy. This sequence joins TRBV11-2 and TRBJ2-7; TRBD2 is a possible D gene (5 bases). CDR3 DNA: TGTGCCAGCAGCTTTGGACCGGGATACGAGCAGTACTTC. Encoded protein: CASSFGPGYEQYF.